Listed below are T cell receptor beta chains from one sample, sequenced in a study of T cells in localized non-small cell lung cancer. TCRdb's copy holds only in-frame clones and misses some; the assay was immunoSEQ multiplex PCR. The sample lists some 38,000 clones, 86% occurring once. Specimen: peripheral blood mononuclear cells, collected before any cancer treatment. The origin of the receptors is an older male donor with stage II lung adenocarcinoma. Both conserved end residues are part of each CDR3. The order of the fields is J gene, clone size, V gene, CDR3 protein. Expanded clones are given a class, and other clones once, few, many or no size at all.

TRBJ2-1 - TRBV6-5 CASRRDITYNEQFF
TRBJ2-7 - TRBV5-5 CASSLTGNTYEQYF
TRBJ2-7 - TRBV28 CASSSGQDYEQYF
TRBJ1-5 - TRBV30 CAWSTRGNQPQHF
TRBJ1-5 - TRBV9 CASSGAGNQPQHF
TRBJ1-1 once TRBV5-1 CASSSSRGGTEAFF
TRBJ2-2 - TRBV6-1 CASSMAPNTGELFF
TRBJ2-1 - TRBV7-2 CASSPGLGAYNEQFF
TRBJ2-3 - TRBV7-2 CASSLSSGSLVDTQYF
TRBJ1-2 - TRBV6-5 CASSQGGGYGYTF
TRBJ1-4 - TRBV15 CATSRDTPGTLVKLFF
TRBJ2-5 - TRBV5-6 CASSPGTSIFGETQYF
TRBJ1-2 - TRBV28 CASSLTGGYGYTF
TRBJ2-3 - TRBV7-9 CASSPLRLAGGRDTQYF
TRBJ2-2 - TRBV5-1 CASRVQDHGTGELFF
TRBJ1-1 - TRBV6-6 CASSYSGRSNTEAFF
TRBJ1-1 few TRBV5-1 CASSLMRGQGSAFF
TRBJ1-1 - TRBV28 CASRKQGAVTEAFF
TRBJ2-2 - TRBV6-6 CASSSYRDTGELFF
TRBJ1-2 - TRBV6-1 CASRATGLYGYTF
TRBJ2-2 - TRBV6-1 CASSERRPGELFF
TRBJ1-2 - TRBV28 CASSLGGGGRANYGYTF
TRBJ1-5 - TRBV7-8 CASSFTPDRNQPQHF
TRBJ1-1 - TRBV28 CASSLVRRADTEAFF
TRBJ2-1 - TRBV18 CASRPSAGSEQFF
TRBJ1-1 - TRBV27 CASRGGETEAFF
TRBJ1-3 - TRBV5-6 CASSTLADAGNTIYF
TRBJ2-1 - TRBV20-1 CSARETEVRFF
TRBJ1-5 - TRBV30 CAWIKRVYQPQHF
TRBJ1-2 - TRBV6-5 CASSSVSSRNYGYTF
TRBJ1-3 - TRBV28 CASKSGRGSGNTIYF
TRBJ2-3 - TRBV7-2 CASSPAPGGGLSQYF
TRBJ1-5 few TRBV2 CASSGDRGLSNQPQHF
TRBJ1-1 - TRBV4-1 CASSRTGTGNEAFF
TRBJ2-1 - TRBV7-8 CASSLGTVNEQFF
TRBJ2-7 - TRBV6-5 CASRTLTSGSYEQYF
TRBJ2-1 - TRBV7-2 CASSPTPGVYNEQFF
TRBJ2-3 - TRBV7-2 CASSSPGQGMADTQYF
TRBJ1-4 - TRBV10-3 CAISGRPNEKLFF
TRBJ1-1 - TRBV15 CATSRDRQNTEAFF
TRBJ2-1 - TRBV15 CATQGIAGGPIGVNEQFF
TRBJ2-7 once TRBV2 CASVLGDRSYEQYF
TRBJ2-3 - TRBV9 CASSVSLAGGTDTQYF
TRBJ1-5 - TRBV6-4 CASIRQPQHF
TRBJ1-6 few TRBV6-1 CASGPPVGNSPLHF